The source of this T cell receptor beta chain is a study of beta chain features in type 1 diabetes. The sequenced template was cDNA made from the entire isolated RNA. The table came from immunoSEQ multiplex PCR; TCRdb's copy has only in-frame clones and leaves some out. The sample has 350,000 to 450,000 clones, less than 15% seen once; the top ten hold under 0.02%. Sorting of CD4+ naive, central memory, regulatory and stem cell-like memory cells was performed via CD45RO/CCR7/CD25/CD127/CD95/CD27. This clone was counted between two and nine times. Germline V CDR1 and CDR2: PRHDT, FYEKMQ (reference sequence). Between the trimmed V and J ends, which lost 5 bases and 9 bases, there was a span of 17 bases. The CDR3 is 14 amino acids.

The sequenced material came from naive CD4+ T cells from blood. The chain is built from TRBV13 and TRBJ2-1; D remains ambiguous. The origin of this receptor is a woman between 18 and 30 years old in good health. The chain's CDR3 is CASSLAPPPGEQFF. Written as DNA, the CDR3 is TGTGCCAGCAGCCTCGCCCCTCCGCCGGGTGAGCAGTTCTTC.